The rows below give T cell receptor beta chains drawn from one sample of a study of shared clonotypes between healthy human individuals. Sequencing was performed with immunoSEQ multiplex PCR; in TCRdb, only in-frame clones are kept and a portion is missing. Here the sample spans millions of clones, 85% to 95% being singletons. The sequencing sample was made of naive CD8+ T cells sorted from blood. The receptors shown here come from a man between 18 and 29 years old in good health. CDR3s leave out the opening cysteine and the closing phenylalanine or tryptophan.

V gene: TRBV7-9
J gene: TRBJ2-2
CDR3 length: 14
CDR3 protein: ASSSWDRGNTGELF

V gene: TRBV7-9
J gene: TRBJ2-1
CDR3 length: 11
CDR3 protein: ASSFPVDNEQF

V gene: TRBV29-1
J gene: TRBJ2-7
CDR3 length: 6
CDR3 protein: SGHEQY

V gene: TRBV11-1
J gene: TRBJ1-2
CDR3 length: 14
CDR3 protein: ASSFGPGQGEYGYT

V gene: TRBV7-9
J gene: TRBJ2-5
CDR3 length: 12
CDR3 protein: ASSLEGSGGPQY

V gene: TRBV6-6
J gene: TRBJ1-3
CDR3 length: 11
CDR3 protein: ASTLSGGNTIY

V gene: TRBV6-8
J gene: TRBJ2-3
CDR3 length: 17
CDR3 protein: ASSSAARDKPRCTDTQY

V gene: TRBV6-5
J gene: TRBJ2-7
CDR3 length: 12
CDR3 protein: ASSYGGSADEQY

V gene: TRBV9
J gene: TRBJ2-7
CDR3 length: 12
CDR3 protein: ASSVARDSYEQY

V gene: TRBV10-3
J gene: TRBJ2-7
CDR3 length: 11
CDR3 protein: AISDQQSYEQY

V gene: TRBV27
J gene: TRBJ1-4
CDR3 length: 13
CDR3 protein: ASSLQGWANEKLF

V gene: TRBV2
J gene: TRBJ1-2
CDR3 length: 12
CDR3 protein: ASSEAPGNYGYT

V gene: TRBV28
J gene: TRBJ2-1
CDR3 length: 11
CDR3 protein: ASSQTGVNEQF

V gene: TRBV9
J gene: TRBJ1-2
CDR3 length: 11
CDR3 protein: ASSDASNYGYT

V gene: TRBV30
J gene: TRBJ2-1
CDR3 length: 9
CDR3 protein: AWSPDNEQF

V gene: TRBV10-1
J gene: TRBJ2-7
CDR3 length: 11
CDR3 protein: ASSDEGPYEQY

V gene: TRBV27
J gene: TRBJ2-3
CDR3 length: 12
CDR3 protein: ASSTTGSTDTQY

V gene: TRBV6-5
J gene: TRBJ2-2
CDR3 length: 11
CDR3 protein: ASSWQGSGELF

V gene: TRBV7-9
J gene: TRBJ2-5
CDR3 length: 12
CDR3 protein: ASSLDGQGETQY

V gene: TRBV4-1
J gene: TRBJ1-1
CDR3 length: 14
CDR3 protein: ASSQTPPQGGLEAF

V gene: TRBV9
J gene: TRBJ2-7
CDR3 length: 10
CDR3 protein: ASSTMTEEQY

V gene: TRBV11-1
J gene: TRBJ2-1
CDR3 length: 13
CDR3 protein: ASSLTSGGYNEQF

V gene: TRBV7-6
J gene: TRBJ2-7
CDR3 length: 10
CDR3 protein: ASSFGSYEQY

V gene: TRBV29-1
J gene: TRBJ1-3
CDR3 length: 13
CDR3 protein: SVAGTVSSGNTIY

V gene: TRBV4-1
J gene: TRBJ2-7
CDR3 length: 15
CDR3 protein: ASSQDPSGRYSYEQY

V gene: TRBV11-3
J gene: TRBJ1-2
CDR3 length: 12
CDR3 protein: ASSSFQGLRGYT

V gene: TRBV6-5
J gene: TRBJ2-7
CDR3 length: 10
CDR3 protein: ASSFYTSEQY

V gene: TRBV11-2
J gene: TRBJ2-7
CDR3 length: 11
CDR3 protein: ASSLITFGEQY

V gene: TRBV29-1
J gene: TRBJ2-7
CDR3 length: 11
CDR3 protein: SVAQESPVEQY

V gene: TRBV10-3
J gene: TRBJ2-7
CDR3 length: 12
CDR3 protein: AISDLTGPLGRF

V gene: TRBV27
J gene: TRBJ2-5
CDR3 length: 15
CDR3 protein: ASSLTTSGTYQETQY

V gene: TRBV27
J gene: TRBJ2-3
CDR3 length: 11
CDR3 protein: ASSPASTDTQY

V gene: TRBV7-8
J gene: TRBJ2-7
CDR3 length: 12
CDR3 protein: ASNDRGVLYEQY

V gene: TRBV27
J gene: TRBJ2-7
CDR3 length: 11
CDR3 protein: ASSPLTGHEQY

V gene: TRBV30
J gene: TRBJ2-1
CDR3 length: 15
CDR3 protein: AWRGKLAGASYNEQF

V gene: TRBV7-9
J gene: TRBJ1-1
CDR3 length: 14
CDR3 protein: ASSLAGDRGWTEAF

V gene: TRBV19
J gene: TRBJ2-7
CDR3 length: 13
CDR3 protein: ASSMGLTGAYEQY

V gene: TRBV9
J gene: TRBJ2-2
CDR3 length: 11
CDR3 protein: ASSAGGPGELF

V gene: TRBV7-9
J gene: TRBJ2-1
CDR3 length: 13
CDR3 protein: ASTLTGTENNEQF

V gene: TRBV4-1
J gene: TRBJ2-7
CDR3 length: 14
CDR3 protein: ASSQERSGLFGEQY

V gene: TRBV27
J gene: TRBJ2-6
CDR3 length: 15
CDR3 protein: ASRRDRPSSGANVLT

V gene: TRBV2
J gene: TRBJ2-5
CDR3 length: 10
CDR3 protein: ASSGYQETQY

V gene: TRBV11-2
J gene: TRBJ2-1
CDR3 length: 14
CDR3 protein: ASSPALGQGSRMQF

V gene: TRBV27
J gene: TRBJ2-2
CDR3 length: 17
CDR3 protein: ASSQVWAPTPDRVGELF

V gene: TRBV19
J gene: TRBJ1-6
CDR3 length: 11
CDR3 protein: ASSSGVGSPLH

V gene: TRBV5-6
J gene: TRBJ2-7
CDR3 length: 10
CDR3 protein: ASSLEGYEQY

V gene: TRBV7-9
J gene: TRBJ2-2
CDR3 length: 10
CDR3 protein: ASSAGTGELF

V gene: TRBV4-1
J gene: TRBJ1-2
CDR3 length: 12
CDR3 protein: ASSQIGTRYGYT

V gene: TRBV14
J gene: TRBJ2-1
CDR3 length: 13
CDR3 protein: ASSQWGGPYNEQF

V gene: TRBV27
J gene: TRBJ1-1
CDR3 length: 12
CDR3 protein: ASSFFGSVAEAF

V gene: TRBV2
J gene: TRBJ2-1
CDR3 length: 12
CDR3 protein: ASKSGASYNEQF